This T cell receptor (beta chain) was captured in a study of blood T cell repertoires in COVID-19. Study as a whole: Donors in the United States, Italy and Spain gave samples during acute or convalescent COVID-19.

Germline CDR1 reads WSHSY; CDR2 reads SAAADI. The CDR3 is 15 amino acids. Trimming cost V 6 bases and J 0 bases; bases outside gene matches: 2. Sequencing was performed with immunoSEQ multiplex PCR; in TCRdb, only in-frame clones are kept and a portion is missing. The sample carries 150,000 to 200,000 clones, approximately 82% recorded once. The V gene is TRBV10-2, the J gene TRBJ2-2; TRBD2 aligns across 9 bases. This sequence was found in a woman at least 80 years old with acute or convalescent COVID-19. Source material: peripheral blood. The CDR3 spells CASRTSGSNTGELFF. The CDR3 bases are TGCGCCAGCAGGACTAGCGGTTCGAACACCGGGGAGCTGTTTTTT.